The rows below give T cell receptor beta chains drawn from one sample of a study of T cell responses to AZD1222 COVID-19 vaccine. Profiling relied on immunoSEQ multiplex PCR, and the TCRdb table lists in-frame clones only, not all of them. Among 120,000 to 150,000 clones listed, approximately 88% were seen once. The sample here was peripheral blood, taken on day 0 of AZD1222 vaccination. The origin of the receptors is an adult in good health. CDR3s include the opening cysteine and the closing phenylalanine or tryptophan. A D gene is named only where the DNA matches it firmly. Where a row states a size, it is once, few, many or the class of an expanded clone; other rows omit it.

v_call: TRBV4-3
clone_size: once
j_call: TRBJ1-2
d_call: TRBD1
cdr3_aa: CASSHEQGGPGGYTF
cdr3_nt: TGCGCCAGCAGCCATGAGCAGGGGGGGCCGGGTGGCTACACCTTC

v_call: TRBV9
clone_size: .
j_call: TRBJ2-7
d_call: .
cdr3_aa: CASSVDGRSYEQYF
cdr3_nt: TGTGCCAGCAGCGTAGATGGGCGCTCCTACGAGCAGTACTTC

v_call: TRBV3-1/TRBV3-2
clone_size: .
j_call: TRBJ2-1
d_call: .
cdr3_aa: CASSLSSLQPSNEQFF
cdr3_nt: TGTGCCAGCAGCCTTTCCTCCCTCCAACCGTCAAATGAGCAGTTCTTC

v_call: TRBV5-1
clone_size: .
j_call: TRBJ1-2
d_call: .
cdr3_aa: CASSLEDRPGYTF
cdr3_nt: TGCGCCAGCAGCTTGGAAGACAGACCTGGCTACACCTTC

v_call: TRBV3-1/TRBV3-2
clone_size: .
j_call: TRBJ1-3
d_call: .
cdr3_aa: CASKSPPGNTIYF
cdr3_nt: TGTGCCAGCAAGTCTCCTCCCGGAAACACCATATATTTT

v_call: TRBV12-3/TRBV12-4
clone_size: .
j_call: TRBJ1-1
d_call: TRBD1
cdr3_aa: CASRSTGGTEAFF
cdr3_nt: TGTGCCAGCAGGTCCACAGGGGGCACTGAAGCTTTCTTT

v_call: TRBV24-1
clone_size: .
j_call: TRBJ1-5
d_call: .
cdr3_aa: CATSDSGKPQHF
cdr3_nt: TGTGCCACCAGTGATTCGGGGAAGCCCCAGCATTTT

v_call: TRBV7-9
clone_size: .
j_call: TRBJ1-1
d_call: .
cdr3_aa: CASSLLGEAFF
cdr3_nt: TGTGCCAGCAGCTTACTCGGTGAAGCTTTCTTT

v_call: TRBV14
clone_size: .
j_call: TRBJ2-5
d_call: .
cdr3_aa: CASSQDLRSETQYF
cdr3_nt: TGTGCCAGCAGCCAAGATCTCAGGTCGGAGACCCAGTACTTC

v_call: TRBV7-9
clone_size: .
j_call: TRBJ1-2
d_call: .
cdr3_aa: CASSLLTYGYTF
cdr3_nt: TGTGCCAGCAGCTTACTTACCTATGGCTACACCTTC

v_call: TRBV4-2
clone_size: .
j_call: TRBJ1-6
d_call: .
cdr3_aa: CASSQDDSFSPLHF
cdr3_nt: TGTGCCAGCAGCCAGGATGACAGCTTTTCACCCCTCCACTTT

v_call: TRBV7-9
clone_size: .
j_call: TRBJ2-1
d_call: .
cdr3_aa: CASSLRDRWVF
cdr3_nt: TGTGCCAGCAGCTTAAGGGACCGGTGGGTCTTC

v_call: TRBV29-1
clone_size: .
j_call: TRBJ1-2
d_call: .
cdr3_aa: CSTPLGYGYTF
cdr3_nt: TGCAGCACCCCCCTGGGGTATGGCTACACCTTC

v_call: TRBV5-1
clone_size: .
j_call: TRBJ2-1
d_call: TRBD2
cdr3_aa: CASSLDPASGYNEQFF
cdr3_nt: TGCGCCAGCAGCTTGGATCCGGCTAGCGGCTACAATGAGCAGTTCTTC

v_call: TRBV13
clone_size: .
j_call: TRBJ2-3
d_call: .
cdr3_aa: CASSLERSDFYSTDTQYF
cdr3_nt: TGTGCCAGCAGCTTAGAAAGGTCGGACTTTTATTCCACAGATACGCAGTATTTT

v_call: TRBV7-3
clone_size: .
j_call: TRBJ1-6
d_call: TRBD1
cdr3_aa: CASSSMGGTGRNSPLHF
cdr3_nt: TGTGCCAGCAGCTCAATGGGGGGGACAGGGAGGAATTCACCCCTCCACTTT

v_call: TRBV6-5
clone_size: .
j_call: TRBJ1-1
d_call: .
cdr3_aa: CATNQVGEAFF
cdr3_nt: TGTGCCACCAACCAGGTCGGGGAAGCTTTCTTT

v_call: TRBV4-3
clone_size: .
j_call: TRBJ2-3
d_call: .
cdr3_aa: CASSQDLAGQGTDTQYF
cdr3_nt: TGCGCCAGCAGCCAAGATCTGGCAGGGCAAGGCACAGATACGCAGTATTTT